These 20 T cell receptor beta chains came from one sample sequenced in a study of cytomegalovirus exposure and HLA in healthy donors. The PCR contained 60 Vbeta and 13 Jbeta primers. Data came from immunoSEQ multiplex PCR; TCRdb stores just in-frame clones and leaves some out. In the table there are around 20,000 clones, 70% to 85% of which are singletons. Material for sequencing was PBMCs. These receptors came from a human donor in good health.

A few counts support this clone. The rearrangement uses TRBV5-1 and TRBJ2-7; no reliable D call. V shed 4 bases and J shed 2 bases, with 13 bases lying between them. CDR3 length equals 14 residues. Germline loops: CDR1 SGHRS, CDR2 YFSETQ. The DNA for the CDR3 is TGCGCCAGCAGCCTGGGAACGCTAGCCTACGAGCAGTACTTC. Its translation: CASSLGTLAYEQYF.

This sequence joins TRBV9 and TRBJ1-1, with D unclear. The CDR3 spans 17 residues. Trimming removed 1 base at V and 0 bases at J, with 16 bases between. Germline V gene data show CDR1 as SGDLS and CDR2 as YYNGEE. CDR3 sequence reads: CASSVSTAAPLNTEAFF. CDR3 bases: TGTGCCAGCAGCGTAAGCACAGCAGCTCCGTTGAACACTGAAGCTTTCTTT.

V gene TRBV18 combines with J gene TRBJ1-5; 8 positions agree with TRBD1. Per the germline V gene, CDR1 is KGHSH and CDR2 is LQKENI. V shed 4 bases and J 2 bases; nucleotides not matched to a gene: 4. The CDR3 contains 15 residues. CDR3 bases: TGTGCCAGCTCACGCTCGACAGGGGGCAATCAGCCCCAGCATTTT. It is translated as CASSRSTGGNQPQHF.

The chain uses TRBV19 and TRBJ2-2, with TRBD2 identical over 10 bases. J was trimmed by 6 bases and V by 6 bases; bases with no gene match: 10. Germline CDR1 reads LNHDA; CDR2 reads SQIVND (reference sequence). The CDR3 is made up of 16 amino acids. The CDR3 sequence is CASRDPGTSEPGELFF. CDR3 DNA sequence: TGTGCCAGTAGGGATCCGGGGACTAGCGAGCCCGGGGAGCTGTTTTTT.

V gene TRBV12-5 combines with J gene TRBJ1-1, with unresolved D. Germline loops: CDR1 LGHNT, CDR2 FRNRAP. CDR3 length equals 16 residues. V was cut by 1 base and J by 1 base, with 13 bases left in between. Here the CDR3 DNA reads TGTGCTAGTGGTTTGGGGCGGTACGAAGGGAACACTGAAGCTTTCTTT. It codes for CASGLGRYEGNTEAFF.

J is TRBJ1-5 and V is TRBV29-1; 10 bases agree with TRBD1. The CDR3 extends over 12 amino acids. Germline assignment: CDR1 SQVTM and CDR2 ANQGSEA. The V gene end was trimmed by 6 bases and the J gene end by 4 bases; junction bases not matched to a gene: 0. In DNA form, the CDR3 reads TGCAGCGTGGGACAGGGGAATCAGCCCCAGCATTTT. Encoded protein: CSVGQGNQPQHF.

A few counts support this clone. The chain recombines TRBV6-5 with TRBJ1-1; 7 bases line up with TRBD1. V shed 6 bases and J 1 base; nucleotides not matched to a gene: 8. The germline V gene encodes CDR1 MNHEY and CDR2 SVGAGI. The CDR3 is 15 residues long. CDR3 region: CASRYAGGGNTEAFF. CDR3 coding DNA: TGTGCCAGCAGATATGCAGGGGGAGGGAACACTGAAGCTTTCTTT.

This CDR3 reads CASSLGQGGDEQFF. The CDR3 DNA reads as TGCGCCAGCAGCTTGGGCCAGGGGGGAGATGAGCAGTTCTTC. The chain joins TRBV5-1 to TRBJ2-1, with D maybe TRBD1 (7 bases). Trimming took off 0 bases at V and 8 bases at J, with 12 bases between the two ends. The germline V gene encodes CDR1 SGHRS and CDR2 YFSETQ. The length of the CDR3 is 14 residues.

The rearrangement joins TRBV5-6 to TRBJ1-4; D not resolved. Trimming removed 2 bases at V and 5 bases at J, with 22 bases between. CDR3 length: 18 amino acids. Germline-derived CDR1 and CDR2 are SGHDT and YYEEEE. The CDR3 is CASSFSISAGRPNEKLFF. In DNA form, the CDR3 reads TGTGCCAGCAGCTTCTCAATTAGCGCAGGACGGCCAAATGAAAAACTGTTTTTT.

The chain couples TRBV25-1 to TRBJ2-3; 7 nucleotides match TRBD2. The germline V gene has CDR1 MGHDK and CDR2 SYGVNS. The CDR3 sequence is 16 residues long. V lost 1 base and J lost 0; bases outside the gene matches: 4. The CDR3, as DNA: TGTGCCAGCAGTGAATCTCTAGCGGCTAGCACAGATACGCAGTATTTT. It encodes CASSESLAASTDTQYF.

The V and J genes are TRBV19 and TRBJ1-1; 7 nucleotides line up with TRBD1. The length of the CDR3 is 14 residues. V was clipped by 5 bases and J by 4 bases; unmatched bases: 7. Germline V gene data show CDR1 as LNHDA and CDR2 as SQIVND (reference sequence). The CDR3 coding sequence is TGTGCCAGTAGTGCAGGGGGACGGGCCACTGAAGCTTTCTTT. Its translation is CASSAGGRATEAFF.

The J gene is TRBJ2-1, the V gene TRBV29-1, with 8 positions matching TRBD2. The V gene's germline CDR1 is SQVTM and CDR2 ANQGSEA. The V gene end was trimmed by 1 base and the J gene end by 0 bases; junction bases not matched to a gene: 2. The CDR3 is 15 amino acids. Written as DNA, the CDR3 is TGCAGCGTTGAAGGGCGGGAGGACTCCTACAATGAGCAGTTCTTC. Its protein product is CSVEGREDSYNEQFF.

This clone was seen once. The chain links TRBV7-9 to TRBJ2-7; 7 positions match TRBD1. The CDR3 extends over 15 amino acids. V was pared by 1 base and J by 5 bases, with 8 bases of the junction left unmatched. The germline V gene encodes CDR1 SEHNR and CDR2 FQNEAQ (reference sequence). CDR3 nucleotides: TGTGCCAGCAGCTTAGTAACAGGGGTGTACCACGAGCAGTACTTC. Protein: CASSLVTGVYHEQYF. The full variable domain, completed using reference TRBV7-9 and TRBJ2-7, is DTGVSQNPRHKITKRGQNVTFRCDPISEHNRLYWYRQTLGQGPEFLTYFQNEAQLEKSRLLSDRFSAERPKGSFSTLEIQRTEQGDSAMYLCASSLVTGVYHEQYFGPGTRLTVT.

The chain has TRBV7-6 and TRBJ2-3, with D possibly matching TRBD2 (6 bases). Looked up from germline, CDR1 is SGHVS and CDR2 is FNYEAQ. Between the trimmed V and J ends, which lost 1 base and 0 bases, there was a span of 17 bases. The CDR3 totals 18 residues. The CDR3 sequence is CASSLGASRSGSTDTQYF. CDR3 in DNA: TGTGCCAGCAGCTTAGGGGCCTCGCGTAGCGGAAGCACAGATACGCAGTATTTT.

The rearrangement uses TRBV27 and TRBJ1-1, with D uncertain. The V end lost 3 bases, the J end lost 4 bases, and 9 bases lay between the germline ends. The CDR3 is 13 amino acids. Looked up from germline, CDR1 is MNHEY and CDR2 is SMNVEV (reference sequence). The CDR3 loop reads CASSLGRITEAFF. CDR3 nucleotide sequence: TGTGCCAGCAGTTTGGGCAGAATCACTGAAGCTTTCTTT.

The chain combines TRBV9 with TRBJ1-5, with D perhaps matching TRBD1 (6 bases). Trimming removed 2 bases from V and 4 bases from J, with 13 bases in between. This CDR3 comprises 15 residues. Germline V gives CDR1 SGDLS, CDR2 YYNGEE. The CDR3 nucleotides read TGTGCCAGCAGCGTTAACAGGGATGATAATCAGCCCCAGCATTTT. Amino acid sequence: CASSVNRDDNQPQHF.

This chain connects TRBV27 to TRBJ1-6; D unresolved. The germline V gene encodes CDR1 MNHEY and CDR2 SMNVEV (reference sequence). The CDR3 is 14 residues long. Trimming stripped 6 bases from V and 14 bases from J, with 20 bases between. The CDR3 is CASRPHGPYETLHF. DNA of the CDR3: TGTGCCAGCAGGCCTCATGGGCCTTATGAGACCCTCCACTTT.

The chain combines TRBV1 with TRBJ2-6; the D segment call TRBD2 is taken from the table without a DNA check. TRBV1 is classified as a pseudogene. The CDR3 is 20 amino acids. CDR3 DNA: TGCACCAGCAGCCTCGCCCAAGCGGGTCCTACTAGCTCTGGGGCCAACGTCCTGACTTTC. Translation gives CTSSLAQAGPTSSGANVLTF.

The genes are TRBV27 and TRBJ1-1; D gene ambiguous. The CDR3 runs 14 residues. CDR1 is MNHEY, CDR2 SMNVEV, per germline (reference sequence). V was pared by 3 bases and J by 2 bases, with 10 bases between. CDR3 in amino acids: CASSLRGGNTEAFF. The CDR3 nucleotides read TGTGCCAGCAGTTTGCGAGGTGGAAACACTGAAGCTTTCTTT.

The rearrangement joins TRBV27 to TRBJ2-3; D is ambiguous. This CDR3 is 15 amino acids long. Germline lookup yields CDR1 MNHEY and CDR2 SMNVEV (reference sequence). V lost 2 bases, J lost 0 bases, and 9 bases lay in between. The CDR3 DNA sequence: TGTGCCAGCAGTTTAGGCGGAACTAGCACAGATACGCAGTATTTT. Its translation is CASSLGGTSTDTQYF.